The TCR beta chain described here comes from a study of T cell repertoires in cytomegalovirus infection. Across the study: CMV infection plus the matching HLA type was flagged by public TCR beta signatures. Points from the study as a whole: People with CMV and the relevant HLA were identified by cumulative public TCR beta family frequency. HLA-C-restricted, CMV-specific TCR beta clonotypes were dominant ex vivo.

TCRdb used MiXCR to reprocess the reads, holding one entry per CDR3 protein. The sample gives 450,000 to 550,000 distinct CDR3 sequences, approximately 16% of which show up once; 20% to 30% is in the top ten. The CDR3 length is 14 residues. The germline CDR1 and CDR2 sequences are LGHDT and YNNKEL (reference sequence). The V end was cut by 0 bases, the J end by 7 bases, with 10 bases between. There are a few counts of this clonotype. Its cognate antigen is unknown. This TCR derives from a human donor in good health (CMV status not recorded). Some clones in this sample may be carry-over from other donors' samples. Source material: CD8+ T cells from PBMCs. V is TRBV3-1 and J is TRBJ1-5, with a tentative D call TRBD1 (5 bases). CDR3 coding DNA: TGTGCCAGCAGCCAAGATGACGGGGGACAGCCCCAGCATTTT. Protein: CASSQDDGGQPQHF.